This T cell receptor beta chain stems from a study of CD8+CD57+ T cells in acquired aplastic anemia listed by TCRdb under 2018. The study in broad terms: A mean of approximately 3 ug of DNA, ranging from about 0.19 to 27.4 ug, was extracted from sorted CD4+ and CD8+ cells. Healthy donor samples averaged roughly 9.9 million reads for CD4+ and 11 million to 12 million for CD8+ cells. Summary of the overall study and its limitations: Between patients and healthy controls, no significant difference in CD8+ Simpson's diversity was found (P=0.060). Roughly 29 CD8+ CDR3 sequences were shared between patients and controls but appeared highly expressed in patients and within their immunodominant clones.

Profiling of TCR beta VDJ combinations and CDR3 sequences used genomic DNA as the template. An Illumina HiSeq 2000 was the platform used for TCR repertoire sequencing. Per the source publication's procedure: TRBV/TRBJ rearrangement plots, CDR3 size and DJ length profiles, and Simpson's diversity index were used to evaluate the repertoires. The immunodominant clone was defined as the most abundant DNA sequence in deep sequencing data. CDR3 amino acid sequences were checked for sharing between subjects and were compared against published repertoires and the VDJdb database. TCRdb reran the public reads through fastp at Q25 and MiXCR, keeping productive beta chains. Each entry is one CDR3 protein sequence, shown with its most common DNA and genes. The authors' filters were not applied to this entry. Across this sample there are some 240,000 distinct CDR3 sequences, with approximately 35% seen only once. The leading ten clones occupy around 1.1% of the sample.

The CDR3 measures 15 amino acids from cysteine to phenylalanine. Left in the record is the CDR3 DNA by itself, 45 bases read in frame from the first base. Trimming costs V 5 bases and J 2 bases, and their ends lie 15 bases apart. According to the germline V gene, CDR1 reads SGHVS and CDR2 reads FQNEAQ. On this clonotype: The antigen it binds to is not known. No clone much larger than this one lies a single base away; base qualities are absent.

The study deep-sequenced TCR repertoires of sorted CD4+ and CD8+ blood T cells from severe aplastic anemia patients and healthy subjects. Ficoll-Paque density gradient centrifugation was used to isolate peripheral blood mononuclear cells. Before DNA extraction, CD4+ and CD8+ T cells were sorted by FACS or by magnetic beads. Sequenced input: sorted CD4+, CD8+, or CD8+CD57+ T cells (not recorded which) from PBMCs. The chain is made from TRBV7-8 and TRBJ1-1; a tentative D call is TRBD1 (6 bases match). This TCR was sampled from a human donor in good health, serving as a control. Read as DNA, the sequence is TGTGCCAGCAGCCACCGGGACATGATTAACACTGAAGCTTTCTTT. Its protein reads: CASSHRDMINTEAFF.